Below, 28 T cell receptor beta chains from the same sample are listed, as sequenced in a study of human T cells and chemical hapten exposure. TCRdb re-called the RACE reads through MiXCR, storing one row per CDR3 protein. The repertoire holds roughly 48,000 distinct CDR3 sequences, with around 4.5% as singletons. Time point described: healthy volunteer bleed at 2 weeks. Total RNA was extracted from unfractionated whole blood. What was sequenced was whole blood. The receptors originated from a human donor in good health. Some clones in this sample may be carry-over from other donors' samples.

This clonotype was seen a handful of times. The V call is TRBV5-5, the J call TRBJ2-3, with 7 nucleotides matching TRBD1. J lost 3 bases, V lost 7 bases, and 8 bases had no gene match. The germline V gene encodes CDR1 SGHKS and CDR2 YYEKEE (reference sequence). The CDR3 has 14 amino acids. In nucleotides, the CDR3 is TGTGCCAGCGCTACAGGGGAGTGGACAGATACGCAGTATTTT. Residues: CASATGEWTDTQYF.

This clonotype was seen a handful of times. This sequence joins TRBV29-1 and TRBJ2-7; TRBD1 or TRBD2 may be the D gene (7 bases each). Deletions cut 5 bases from V and 3 bases from J, with 20 bases between. CDR3 length: 15 residues. Germline values: CDR1 SQVTM, CDR2 ANQGSEA. The CDR3 DNA follows: TGCAGCGTTATGGGGGGGGGACAGCACAACTACGAGCAGTACTTC. Translated, it gives CSVMGGGQHNYEQYF.

This clonotype was detected many times. V usage is TRBV28 and J usage is TRBJ2-7; D unclear. Germline CDR1 is MDHEN and CDR2 is SYDVKM. Trimming pared 7 bases from V and 2 bases from J, leaving 18 bases between. This CDR3 region has 15 residues. CDR3 DNA: TGTGCCAGCATCCATGGGCCCCCCTCGGCCTACGAGCAGTACTTC. This sequence encodes CASIHGPPSAYEQYF.

The CDR3 loop is CASSLSGRMTYEQYF. The CDR3 DNA follows: TGTGCCAGCAGCTTGAGCGGCAGAATGACCTACGAGCAGTACTTC. The rearrangement uses TRBV7-9 and TRBJ2-7; D is possibly TRBD2 (5 bases). The CDR3 extends over 15 amino acids. The V gene's germline CDR1 is SEHNR and CDR2 FQNEAQ (reference sequence). Between the trimmed V and J ends, which lost 3 bases and 2 bases, there was a span of 14 bases.

This clonotype was observed many times. The chain recombines TRBV30 with TRBJ2-5, with a possible D match to TRBD2 (6 bases). Germline-derived CDR1 and CDR2 are GTSNPN and SVGIG (reference sequence). The V and J ends lost 1 base and 9 bases respectively, with 9 bases between them. The CDR3 has 11 residues. The CDR3 nucleotides read TGTGCCTGGAGTGAGGGGAGGCCCCAGTACTTC. Its translation is CAWSEGRPQYF.

This clonotype was seen only a few times. The chain recombines TRBV3-1 with TRBJ2-5; D might be TRBD1 (6 bases). Trimming took off 1 base at V and 5 bases at J, with 14 bases between the two ends. The germline V gene has CDR1 LGHDT and CDR2 YNNKEL (reference sequence). The CDR3 totals 15 residues. The CDR3: CASSQVGTRTETQYF. Written as DNA, the CDR3 is TGTGCCAGCAGCCAAGTCGGGACAAGGACGGAGACCCAGTACTTC.

This clonotype showed up just a few times. The CDR3 coding sequence is TGTGCCAGCAGCTCCCCGCCGCCGGGAGACACTGAAGCTTTCTTT. Encoded protein: CASSSPPPGDTEAFF. This rearrangement joins TRBV3-1 to TRBJ1-1; D is ambiguous. There are 15 residues in the CDR3. Germline CDR1 and CDR2: LGHDT and YNNKEL (reference sequence). Deletions cut 5 bases from V and 3 bases from J, with 16 bases between. The variable domain in full, completed from reference TRBV3-1 and TRBJ1-1, reads DTAVSQTPKYLVTQMGNDKSIKCEQNLGHDTMYWYKQDSKKFLKIMFSYNNKELIINETVPNRFSPKSPDKAHLNLHINSLELGDSAVYFCASSSPPPGDTEAFFGQGTRLTVV.

This clonotype has more than one count but fewer than ten. In DNA form, the CDR3 reads TGTGCCAGCAGACTCAATTCCGGGACTGGTTACAATGAGCAGTTCTTC. This encodes CASRLNSGTGYNEQFF. This chain links TRBV7-2 with TRBJ2-1; a weak D match, TRBD2 (6 bases). The CDR3 has 16 amino acids. V dropped 6 bases and J dropped 4 bases, with 19 bases sitting between them. CDR1 is SGHTA, CDR2 FQGNSA, per germline.

This clonotype showed up many times. This rearrangement joins TRBV20-1 to TRBJ1-1; tentative D call: TRBD1 (5 bases). Trimming took off 3 bases at V and 1 base at J, with 15 bases between the two ends. The CDR3 covers 15 residues. From germline, CDR1 is DFQATT and CDR2 SNEGSKA (reference sequence). CDR3 nucleotide sequence: TGCAGTGCTAGGTCCGCTGGACACCAGAACACTGAAGCTTTCTTT. Its translation is CSARSAGHQNTEAFF.

This clonotype came up many times. The chain links TRBV11-2 to TRBJ2-1; D is ambiguous. The germline V gene encodes CDR1 SGHAT and CDR2 FQNNGV. With 1 base removed from V and 16 bases from J, the gap between germline ends came to 14 bases. This CDR3 has 12 residues. CDR3 region: CASSLAGPGFFF. CDR3 nucleotide sequence: TGTGCCAGCAGCTTAGCGGGCCCGGGTTTTTTCTTC.

This clonotype was counted only a few times. The CDR3 here is CASSLEETGVGRELFF. The CDR3 nucleotides are TGTGCCAGCAGCTTGGAAGAGACAGGGGTGGGCCGGGAGCTGTTTTTT. V and J are TRBV5-4 and TRBJ2-2, with 8 nucleotides matching TRBD1. Germline CDR1 is SGHNT and CDR2 is YYREEE (reference sequence). The CDR3 contains 16 residues. J lost 9 bases, V lost 0 bases, and 10 bases had no gene match. Based on the CDR3 plus reference TRBV5-4 and TRBJ2-2, the full variable domain is ETGVTQSPTHLIKTRGQQVTLRCSSQSGHNTVSWYQQALGQGPQFIFQYYREEENGRGNFPPRFSGLQFPNYSSELNVNALELDDSALYLCASSLEETGVGRELFFGEGSRLTVL.

This clonotype was seen ten or more times. The chain is built from TRBV7-8 and TRBJ2-3; 9 bases line up with TRBD2. Trimming at V came to 4 bases and at J to 2 bases, leaving 16 bases not matched to a gene. Germline CDR1 is SGHVS and CDR2 is FQNEAQ. This CDR3 is built from 19 residues. The CDR3: CASSSQATGGRGNTDTQYF. The CDR3 nucleotides are TGTGCCAGCAGCTCCCAGGCTACGGGCGGGAGGGGAAACACAGATACGCAGTATTTT.

This clonotype has ten or more counts. This rearrangement joins TRBV30 to TRBJ2-7; possible D gene TRBD2, 6 bases. Germline V gives CDR1 GTSNPN, CDR2 SVGIG (reference sequence). The CDR3 sequence is 12 residues long. V was cut by 2 bases and J by 11 bases, with 16 bases left in between. The CDR3 spells CAWSPRPGLKYF. The CDR3 DNA sequence: TGTGCCTGGAGTCCCAGACCGGGACTCAAGTACTTC. The whole variable domain, filled in from reference TRBV30 and TRBJ2-7, reads SQTIHQWPATLVQPVGSPLSLECTVEGTSNPNLYWYRQAAGRGLQLLFYSVGIGQISSEVPQNLSASRPQDRQFILSSKKLLLSDSGFYLCAWSPRPGLKYFGPGTRLTVT.

This clonotype turned up a few times. This chain connects TRBV20-1 to TRBJ2-3; the match to TRBD2 covers 11 bases. The trim removed 3 bases at V and 8 bases at J, leaving 10 bases unmatched. Germline loops: CDR1 DFQATT, CDR2 SNEGSKA (reference sequence). CDR3 length: 15 residues. The CDR3 spells CSASPSGRLYGTQYF. As DNA, the CDR3 is TGCAGTGCTAGCCCTAGCGGGAGGTTGTATGGTACGCAGTATTTT.

This chain joins TRBV5-1 and TRBJ2-3; 9 bases are a match to TRBD1. CDR1 is SGHRS and CDR2 is YFSETQ in the germline V gene. V lost 3 bases and J lost 5; bases outside the gene matches: 10. The length of the CDR3 is 16 residues. As DNA, the CDR3 is TGCGCCAGCAGCTCGTTCCGGACAGGGGAGGGAGATACGCAGTATTTT. Protein sequence: CASSSFRTGEGDTQYF.

This clonotype came up many times. The chain uses TRBV5-1 and TRBJ2-4; 11 nucleotides align to TRBD2. The CDR3 spans 15 residues. Germline values: CDR1 SGHRS, CDR2 YFSETQ. The V gene end was trimmed by 2 bases and the J gene end by 5 bases; junction bases not matched to a gene: 3. The CDR3 spells CASSLTSGSENIQYF. The DNA for the CDR3 is TGCGCCAGCAGCTTAACTAGCGGGAGCGAAAACATTCAGTACTTC.

This clonotype has at least ten counts. V usage is TRBV28 and J usage is TRBJ2-7; TRBD1 agrees at 7 bases. Germline CDR1 and CDR2: MDHEN and SYDVKM. The junction had 15 bases not matched to a gene; V was cut back by 4 bases and J by 3 bases. The CDR3 spans 17 residues. CDR3 nucleotide sequence: TGTGCCAGCAGTTCATTCGCTTTTACAGGGGATTTCTACGAGCAGTACTTC. Its protein product is CASSSFAFTGDFYEQYF.

This clonotype was seen at least ten times. This chain connects TRBV6-1 to TRBJ1-6; the D is unclear. Trimming cost V 1 base and J 7 bases, with 8 bases left between them. CDR3 length: 14 residues. Germline values: CDR1 MNHNS, CDR2 SASEGT. CDR3 amino acids: CASSEVSLNSPLHF. The CDR3 bases are TGTGCCAGCAGTGAAGTGAGCTTGAATTCACCCCTCCACTTT.

V usage is TRBV12-3 or TRBV12-4 and J usage is TRBJ2-1; 8 bases map to TRBD1. This CDR3 has 15 amino acids. The V gene end was trimmed by 3 bases and the J gene end by 7 bases; junction bases not matched to a gene: 8. DNA of the CDR3: TGTGCCAGCAGTTTGAAAAGGCAGGGGGCGAATGAGCAGTTCTTC. Protein product: CASSLKRQGANEQFF.

This clonotype was seen many times. This sequence joins TRBV10-1 and TRBJ1-1; tentatively, D is TRBD1 (6 bases). Germline CDR1 WNHNN, CDR2 SYGVQD (reference sequence). The V gene lost 6 bases and the J gene lost 11 bases, with 16 bases spanning the gap. CDR3 size: 12 residues. DNA for the CDR3: TGCGCCAGCAGCGAAGGAGGGGGTACGGCTTTCTTT. It codes for CASSEGGGTAFF.

This clonotype has only a few counts. V and J are TRBV7-2 and TRBJ1-5; D unclear. Trimming stripped 5 bases from V and 0 bases from J, with 8 bases between. Germline V CDR1 and CDR2: SGHTA, FQGNSA. The CDR3 contains 14 residues. CDR3: CASSLPFSNQPQHF. As DNA, the CDR3 is TGTGCCAGCAGCCTGCCGTTTAGCAATCAGCCCCAGCATTTT.

This clonotype has more than one count but fewer than ten. The CDR3 reads CASSKDTSGANVLTF. The CDR3 nucleotides read TGTGCCAGCAGCAAAGACACCTCTGGGGCCAACGTCCTGACTTTC. The gene calls are TRBV21-1 and TRBJ2-6. TRBV21-1 is deemed a pseudogene. The CDR3 extends over 15 amino acids.

At least ten counts were recorded for this clonotype. The chain joins TRBV29-1 to TRBJ1-1; no clear D gene. The CDR3 totals 14 residues. V lost 4 bases and J 0 bases, leaving 12 bases between the germline ends. Germline V gene lookup returns CDR1 SQVTM and CDR2 ANQGSEA. In DNA, the CDR3 is TGCAGCGTTGTAGAGATCCGGATGAACACTGAAGCTTTCTTT. It yields the protein CSVVEIRMNTEAFF.

The chain employs TRBV6-5 and TRBJ2-7, with 10 bases that match TRBD2. The CDR3 runs to 13 residues. V shed 8 bases and J 7 bases; nucleotides not matched to a gene: 8. Looked up from germline, CDR1 is MNHEY and CDR2 is SVGAGI. CDR3 sequence: CASQLAGLGEQYF. CDR3 nucleotides: TGTGCCAGCCAACTAGCGGGATTAGGTGAGCAGTACTTC.

The genes are TRBV20-1 and TRBJ1-6; tentative D call: TRBD1 (5 bases). CDR1 is DFQATT, CDR2 SNEGSKA, per germline (reference sequence). The CDR3 is made up of 13 amino acids. Deletions cut 6 bases from V and 7 bases from J, with 13 bases between. CDR3 sequence (DNA): TGCAGTGCCAGGAAGGGGAGGAATTCACCCCTCCACTTT. Translating it yields CSARKGRNSPLHF.

This clonotype came up a few times. The CDR3: CARDRGYEQYF. The CDR3, as DNA: TGTGCCAGGGACAGGGGGTACGAGCAGTACTTC. The rearrangement links TRBV7-3 to TRBJ2-7; 10 bases are a match to TRBD1. This CDR3 region has 11 residues. Unmatched junction bases numbered 0, after V lost 9 bases and J lost 4 bases. The V gene's germline CDR1 is SGHTA and CDR2 FQGTGA.

This chain connects TRBV21-1 to TRBJ2-3; TRBD2, the table's D call, was not compared with the DNA. TRBV21-1 is recorded as a pseudogene. The CDR3 spans 15 residues. This chain's CDR3 is CASSTETSGSNTQYF. The CDR3 DNA follows: TGTGCCAGCAGCACGGAGACTAGCGGGAGTAATACGCAGTATTTT.

The table lists this clonotype with many counts. J is TRBJ2-7 and V is TRBV5-1; a weak D match, TRBD1 (6 bases). The CDR3 has 11 amino acids. V was cut by 7 bases and J by 6 bases, with 11 bases left in between. CDR1 is SGHRS, CDR2 YFSETQ, per germline. CDR3 DNA sequence: TGCGCCAGCGGCGGACAGCGCGAGCAGTACTTC. This translates into CASGGQREQYF.